What follows are 15 T cell receptor beta chains derived from one specimen sequenced in a study of identifying expanded T cells in peripheral blood (dated 2019 in TCRdb). The library was produced with the immunoSEQ multiplex PCR assay. TCRdb re-hosts the immuneACCESS table, in-frame sequences only. Its copies lack some clones; in the studies checked, an unresolved V gene accounts for under half of them, and the cause for the rest is not known. The sample data list around 130,000 clones, and about 88% of these were observed just once. The ten largest clonotypes hold about 8% of the sample. Sequencing was carried out using blood. These receptors all come from a person aged 18 to 75 in good health.

The chain is built from TRBV2 and TRBJ2-1; 8 positions agree with TRBD2. The length of the CDR3 is 15 residues. Per the germline V gene, CDR1 is SNHLY and CDR2 is FYNNEI. Losses at the gene ends were 6 bases for V and 6 bases for J; bases not matched to a gene: 10. This CDR3 reads CASRRNSGTSNEQFF. The CDR3 DNA reads TGTGCCAGCAGGCGCAATTCCGGGACTAGCAATGAGCAGTTCTTC.

The J gene is TRBJ1-4, the V gene TRBV18; D gene unclear. Trimming cost V 3 bases and J 7 bases, with 3 bases left between them. Germline V gene sequence: CDR1 KGHSH, CDR2 LQKENI. The CDR3 runs 11 residues. The CDR3 loop is CASSPSEKLFF. CDR3 DNA sequence: TGTGCCAGCTCACCGTCTGAAAAACTGTTTTTT. Combining the CDR3 with reference TRBV18 and TRBJ1-4 gives the whole variable domain NAGVMQNPRHLVRRRGQEARLRCSPMKGHSHVYWYRQLPEEGLKFMVYLQKENIIDESGMPKERFSAEFPKEGPSILRIQQVVRGDSAAYFCASSPSEKLFFGSGTQLSVL.

CDR3 DNA: TGTGCCAGCAGCCCCCAGGGAAGGCGGACTCTACCGGACGAGCAGTACTTC. This sequence encodes CASSPQGRRTLPDEQYF. The genes are TRBV9 and TRBJ2-7, with D perhaps given as TRBD1 or TRBD2 (5 bases each). V was shortened by 4 bases and J by 5 bases, with 25 bases between the two germline ends. The CDR3 length is 17 residues. Germline V gene data show CDR1 as SGDLS and CDR2 as YYNGEE. The whole variable domain, remainder taken from reference TRBV9 and TRBJ2-7, is DSGVTQTPKHLITATGQRVTLRCSPRSGDLSVYWYQQSLDQGLQFLIQYYNGEERAKGNILERFSAQQFPDLHSELNLSSLELGDSALYFCASSPQGRRTLPDEQYFGPGTRLTVT.

The rearrangement uses TRBV5-4 and TRBJ1-4; D uncertain. Germline loops: CDR1 SGHNT, CDR2 YYREEE (reference sequence). This CDR3 has 15 amino acids. Trimming cost V 9 bases and J 2 bases, with 17 bases left between them. CDR3 in DNA: TGTGCCACCCGCCGAGGAACTGCTACTAATGAAAAACTGTTTTTT. Translating gives CATRRGTATNEKLFF.

The chain carries TRBV5-6 and TRBJ2-7; TRBD2 is a possible D gene (5 bases). Germline V gene data show CDR1 as SGHDT and CDR2 as YYEEEE. CDR3 length equals 13 residues. With 0 bases removed from V and 2 bases from J, the gap between germline ends came to 6 bases. Here the CDR3 reads CASSLAGTYEQYF. The CDR3 DNA follows: TGTGCCAGCAGCTTGGCGGGGACCTACGAGCAGTACTTC.

CDR3 DNA: TGTGCCAGCACAACTTGGGGGGAGGGCCGGTTGTACGAGCAGTACTTC. Amino acids: CASTTWGEGRLYEQYF. The genes are TRBV28 and TRBJ2-7; 7 bases match TRBD2. Germline V gives CDR1 MDHEN, CDR2 SYDVKM. J was trimmed by 4 bases and V by 7 bases; bases with no gene match: 16. The CDR3 totals 16 residues.

As DNA, the CDR3 is TGTGCCAGCAGTGTTACGAGGGAGCAGTACTTC. This codes for CASSVTREQYF. The chain uses TRBV6-1 and TRBJ2-7, with no clear D. CDR3 length: 11 amino acids. Germline CDR1 is MNHNS and CDR2 is SASEGT. Trimming removed 4 bases at V and 7 bases at J, with 8 bases between.

The V and J genes are TRBV9 and TRBJ2-3; 11 bases fit TRBD2. This CDR3 region has 18 residues. CDR1 SGDLS and CDR2 YYNGEE come from the germline V gene. Trimming at V came to 0 bases and at J to 0 bases, leaving 6 bases not matched to a gene. Here the CDR3 DNA reads TGTGCCAGCAGCGTAGGGCTAGCGGGAGGCCCTAGCACAGATACGCAGTATTTT. It is translated as CASSVGLAGGPSTDTQYF.

CDR3 coding DNA: TGTGCCAGCTCACTAGTCAAGGGTTGGGAGACCCAGTACTTC. This sequence encodes CASSLVKGWETQYF. The chain employs TRBV18 and TRBJ2-5; no definite D call. The germline V gene has CDR1 KGHSH and CDR2 LQKENI. V lost 4 bases and J 5 bases, leaving 14 bases between the germline ends. The CDR3 consists of 14 residues.

This clone was seen more than once but under ten times. The V call is TRBV30, the J call TRBJ1-2; D not certain. Between the trimmed V and J ends, which lost 1 base and 8 bases, there was a span of 14 bases. The germline CDR1 and CDR2 sequences are GTSNPN and SVGIG (reference sequence). The CDR3 loop spans 13 amino acids. In DNA, the CDR3 is TGTGCCTGGAGTGGTTACAGTCAAAGGGGCTACACCTTC. Protein product: CAWSGYSQRGYTF.

The CDR3 region has the DNA TGCGCCAGCAGCTCAGGAGATTTGAACACTGAAGCTTTCTTT. It yields the protein CASSSGDLNTEAFF. The chain employs TRBV5-1 and TRBJ1-1; D not certain. Per the germline V gene, CDR1 is SGHRS and CDR2 is YFSETQ. V was trimmed by 3 bases and J by 0 bases, leaving 9 bases between them. The CDR3 contains 14 residues.

V and J are TRBV19 and TRBJ2-3; possible D gene TRBD2, 6 bases. Trimming removed 4 bases at V and 4 bases at J, with 9 bases between. CDR1 is LNHDA, CDR2 SQIVND, per germline (reference sequence). The CDR3 covers 13 residues. CDR3 loop: CASSNGSPDTQYF. In nucleotides, the CDR3 is TGTGCCAGTAGTAACGGGAGCCCAGATACGCAGTATTTT.

The rearrangement joins TRBV4-2 to TRBJ2-3, with 11 bases fitting TRBD2. The CDR3 is made up of 17 amino acids. Trimming took 3 bases from V and 4 from J; bases not matched to a gene: 9. Germline CDR1 is LGHNA and CDR2 is YNFKEQ. CDR3 residues: CASSHKGTSGPPDTQYF. CDR3 DNA: TGTGCCAGCAGCCACAAAGGGACTAGCGGTCCCCCAGATACGCAGTATTTT.

The CDR3 nucleotides read TGTGCCAGCAGTTCCCTGAGCGGGAGTCTCTACGAGCAGTACTTC. Translation gives CASSSLSGSLYEQYF. The genes are TRBV28 and TRBJ2-7; TRBD2 matches at 8 bases. The CDR3 has 15 amino acids. V trimming: 4 bases; J trimming: 3 bases; junction bases outside the gene matches: 8. CDR1 is MDHEN, CDR2 SYDVKM, per germline.

V and J are TRBV6-1 and TRBJ1-1, with D perhaps matching TRBD1 (6 bases). V was pared by 10 bases and J by 4 bases, with 19 bases between. From germline, CDR1 is MNHNS and CDR2 SASEGT. The CDR3 totals 14 residues. In DNA, the CDR3 is TGTGCCACCCTCCAAAGGGGGGTTGGCACTGAAGCTTTCTTT. Protein: CATLQRGVGTEAFF.